Below, 21 T cell receptor beta chains from the same sample are listed, as sequenced in a study of tumor-infiltrating lymphocytes in primary liver carcinoma. Investigators took RNA and DNA out together from about 21-30 mg of unsorted bulk tissue. Constant-region priming of around 530 ng total RNA yielded TCR beta cDNA. Each TCR beta library was derived from three nested multiplex PCR rounds that employed slightly modified ARM-PCR. Investigators reported that the first two PCR rounds, at about 11 cycles each, used TRBV1-TRBV30 forward primers with a C-beta reverse primer. TCRdb itself ran the multiplex PCR reads through MiXCR, one entry per CDR3 protein. The sample comprises approximately 110,000 distinct CDR3 sequences, under 65% of which are singletons, and around 8.2% rests with the top ten. Sequenced: liver tumor tissue from sampling region 3. Subset here: tumor region T3, left-lateral pole. These receptors originate from a woman between 55 and 75 years old with primary liver carcinoma and hepatitis B virus infection.

CDR3 coding DNA: TGTGCCAGCAGCGTAGCTACGGGTGAGCAGTTCTTC. This sequence encodes CASSVATGEQFF. The rearrangement joins TRBV9 to TRBJ2-1; D gene unclear. V gave up 0 bases and J gave up 9 bases, with 7 bases separating them. The CDR3 sequence is 12 residues long. Germline assignment: CDR1 SGDLS and CDR2 YYNGEE.

A remark on this clonotype: One end of the junction is discordant with germline, which a read error may explain. V usage is TRBV29-1 and J usage is TRBJ1-5; a weak D match, TRBD1 (5 bases). Per the germline V gene, CDR1 is SQVTM and CDR2 is ANQGSEA. The CDR3 loop spans 12 amino acids. CDR3 in amino acids: CSVGTSNQAQQF. The CDR3, as DNA: TGCAGCGTTGGGACAAGCAATCAGGCCCAGCAGTTT.

Comment on this clonotype: One end of the junction does not line up with germline, which may come from a read error. The chain combines TRBV11-3 with TRBJ2-1; 9 bases line up with TRBD2. The CDR3 is 18 residues long. CDR1 SGHNT and CDR2 YENEEA come from the germline V gene. CDR3 loop: CASSSGQGGRAGYSEQFF. CDR3 sequence (DNA): TGCGCCAGCAGCTCAGGTCAAGGCGGGAGGGCCGGCTACAGTGAGCAGTTCTTC.

This clonotype was observed many times. This chain uses TRBV12-3 or TRBV12-4 with TRBJ2-2, with no clear D. V lost 3 bases, J lost 4 bases, and 6 bases lay in between. The CDR3 has 13 residues. CDR3 sequence: CASSLGPTGELFF. In nucleotides, the CDR3 is TGTGCCAGCAGTTTGGGCCCCACCGGGGAGCTGTTTTTT.

This clonotype was seen only a few times. The chain carries TRBV10-3 and TRBJ2-7; D remains ambiguous. Looked up from germline, CDR1 is ENHRY and CDR2 is SYGVKD. Trimming removed 4 bases from V and 2 bases from J, with 6 bases in between. CDR3 length: 12 residues. The CDR3 protein is CAISGAPYEQYF. CDR3 coding DNA: TGTGCCATCAGTGGGGCCCCCTACGAGCAGTACTTC.

About this clonotype: Sequence at one end of the junction differs from germline and may be a read error. The chain has TRBV10-3 and TRBJ2-6; D is perhaps TRBD1 (5 bases). This CDR3 spans 18 amino acids. Germline lookup yields CDR1 ENHRY and CDR2 SYGVKD. Here the CDR3 reads CTIKDDEQFPPGANVLTF. Written as DNA, the CDR3 is TGTACCATCAAAGACGATGAACAGTTCCCTCCTGGGGCCAATGTCCTGACTTTC.

Turning to this clonotype: A read error may explain this, as a much larger clone is one base away. The rearrangement links TRBV10-2 to TRBJ1-2; D gene ambiguous. The CDR3 sequence is 13 residues long. V was pared by 3 bases and J by 4 bases, with 9 bases between. Germline-derived CDR1 and CDR2 are WSHSY and SAAADI. The CDR3 bases are TGCGCCAGCAGTGATGGACGGACCTATGGCTACACCTTC. The encoded protein is CASSDGRTYGYTF.

In this sample, this clonotype turned up a few times. Given a much more abundant clone one base away, this may be a read error. The CDR3 region is CANSGQGAQYEKLFF. CDR3 nucleotides: TGTGCCAACAGCGGGCAGGGGGCGCAGTATGAAAAACTGTTTTTT. V and J are TRBV7-9 and TRBJ1-4, with TRBD1 matching 8 bases. The CDR3 covers 15 residues. Germline values: CDR1 SEHNR, CDR2 FQNEAQ (reference sequence). The full variable domain, its missing parts supplied by reference TRBV7-9 and TRBJ1-4, is DTGVSQNPRHKITKRGQNVTFRCDPISEHNRLYWYRQTLGQGPEFLTYFQNEAQLEKSRLLSDRFSAERPKGSFSTLEIQRTEQGDSAMYLCANSGQGAQYEKLFFGSGTQLSVL.

The chain is built from TRBV5-4 and TRBJ2-1; TRBD2 agrees at 11 bases. From germline, CDR1 is SGHNT and CDR2 YYREEE (reference sequence). The CDR3 spans 17 residues. V gave up 5 bases and J gave up 8 bases; unmatched junction bases: 15. CDR3 protein: CASRTPTSGSLFDEQFF. The CDR3 DNA is TGTGCCAGCAGGACCCCCACTAGCGGGAGTTTGTTCGATGAGCAGTTCTTC. Drawing the rest from reference TRBV5-4 and TRBJ2-1, the complete variable domain is ETGVTQSPTHLIKTRGQQVTLRCSSQSGHNTVSWYQQALGQGPQFIFQYYREEENGRGNFPPRFSGLQFPNYSSELNVNALELDDSALYLCASRTPTSGSLFDEQFFGPGTRLTVL.

The sample holds many counts of this clonotype. A much larger clonotype is one base distant, so this may be a read error. This chain connects TRBV29-1 to TRBJ2-1, with 16 positions matching TRBD2. The CDR3 runs to 15 residues. Germline V gene data show CDR1 as SQVTM and CDR2 as ANQGSEA. V dropped 7 bases and J dropped 9; count of bases not matched to a gene: 9. The CDR3 nucleotides are TGCAGCGCCAGCGGGACTAGCGGGAGGGGGTGTGAGCAGTTCTTC. This encodes CSASGTSGRGCEQFF.

A remark on this clonotype: This could be a read error, since a much larger clone is one nucleotide away. The chain recombines TRBV14 with TRBJ1-2; D not resolved. The CDR3 sequence is 13 residues long. Looked up from germline, CDR1 is SGHDN and CDR2 is FVKESK. Here the CDR3 reads CASNQGRSYGYTF. The CDR3 nucleotides are TGTGCCAGCAACCAAGGCAGATCCTATGGCTACACCTTC.

The gene calls are TRBV28 and TRBJ2-1; 12 bases map to TRBD2. V dropped 5 bases and J dropped 3; count of bases not matched to a gene: 2. The CDR3 totals 15 residues. Germline values: CDR1 MDHEN, CDR2 SYDVKM. This CDR3 is CASSRLAGVYNEQFF. The CDR3 nucleotides are TGTGCCAGCAGTAGACTAGCGGGAGTCTACAATGAGCAGTTCTTC.

This clonotype turned up a few times. The chain couples TRBV6-1 to TRBJ1-1; the D is unclear. Germline CDR1 reads MNHNS; CDR2 reads SASEGT. The CDR3 consists of 15 residues. CDR3 in amino acids: CVSSEEVAGGTEAFF. Written as DNA, the CDR3 is TGTGTTAGCAGTGAAGAGGTGGCAGGAGGCACTGAAGCTTTCTTT.

As regards this clonotype: Given the absence of the conserved phenylalanine or tryptophan at the CDR3 end, a read error is likely. CDR3 amino acids: CASRPTGVYTEAFL. DNA for the CDR3: TGTGCCAGCAGACCGACAGGGGTGTACACTGAAGCTTTCCTT. The genes are TRBV11-3 and TRBJ1-1; 8 positions agree with TRBD1. V lost 6 bases, J lost 3 bases, and 6 bases stayed unmatched. Germline CDR1 reads SGHNT; CDR2 reads YENEEA. CDR3 length equals 14 residues.

A remark on this clonotype: A single base separates this from a much larger clone, so it may be a read error. The chain links TRBV29-1 to TRBJ1-2; D is undetermined. Germline values: CDR1 SQVTM, CDR2 ANQGSEA. The CDR3 extends over 13 amino acids. The CDR3 is CSVGREANYGHTF. The CDR3 region has the DNA TGCAGCGTTGGTAGGGAAGCTAACTATGGCCACACCTTC. The entire variable domain, with the rest obtained from reference TRBV29-1 and TRBJ1-2, is as follows: SAVISQKPSRDICQRGTSLTIQCQVDSQVTMMFWYRQQPGQSLTLIATANQGSEATYESGFVIDKFPISRPNLTFSTLTVSNMSPEDSSIYLCSVGREANYGHTFGSGTRLTVV.

On this clonotype: The junction departs from the called germline gene at one end, perhaps through a read error. The V gene is TRBV24-1, the J gene TRBJ1-1; D is possibly TRBD1 (5 bases). The germline gives CDR1 KGHDR, CDR2 SFDVKD. The CDR3 consists of 16 residues. The chain's CDR3 is CTTSDYLGRPNTEAFF. CDR3 DNA sequence: TGTACCACCAGTGATTACCTGGGACGGCCAAACACTGAAGCTTTCTTT.

This chain joins TRBV28 and TRBJ2-4; D is undetermined. The V and J ends lost 2 bases and 8 bases respectively, with 10 bases between them. The germline gives CDR1 MDHEN, CDR2 SYDVKM. The CDR3 loop spans 13 amino acids. The CDR3 nucleotides are TGTGCCAGCAGTTTAAGAACCCCCGACATTCAGTACTTC. The encoded protein is CASSLRTPDIQYF.

The rearrangement joins TRBV11-2 to TRBJ2-3; no clear D gene. Germline V CDR1 and CDR2: SGHAT, FQNNGV. The CDR3 loop spans 14 amino acids. Trimming pared 5 bases from V and 2 bases from J, leaving 11 bases between. In nucleotides, the CDR3 is TGTGCCAGCAGCATCGAGAGTGACACAGATACGCAGTATTTT. Its translation is CASSIESDTDTQYF.

This chain links TRBV29-1 with TRBJ2-7, with 7 bases lining up with TRBD2. CDR3 length: 15 residues. V trimming: 4 bases; J trimming: 6 bases; junction bases outside the gene matches: 15. CDR1 and CDR2 from the germline V gene are SQVTM and ANQGSEA. CDR3 residues: CSVGDQWGKRGEQYF. Here the CDR3 DNA reads TGCAGCGTTGGAGATCAATGGGGTAAGCGGGGCGAGCAGTACTTC.

The rearrangement uses TRBV11-1 and TRBJ2-7; D ambiguous. The CDR3 length is 15 residues. Trimming left V 5 bases short and J 1 base short, with 15 bases between. Germline V gene data show CDR1 as SGHAT and CDR2 as FQDESV (reference sequence). The CDR3 nucleotides are TGTGCCAGCAGCCCAAGAACAGCCATTTCCTACGAGCAGTACTTC. It translates to CASSPRTAISYEQYF.

Note on this clonotype: A much bigger clone sits one base away, suggesting this may be a read error. The rearrangement joins TRBV12-2 to TRBJ1-5; the table's D call TRBD1 went unverified against the DNA. TRBV12-2 counts as a pseudogene. The length of the CDR3 is 17 residues. This chain's CDR3 is CASRSNPEGGGNQPQHF. The CDR3 DNA sequence: TGTGCAAGTCGCTCAAACCCCGAGGGGGGGGGCAATCAGCCCCAGCATTTT.